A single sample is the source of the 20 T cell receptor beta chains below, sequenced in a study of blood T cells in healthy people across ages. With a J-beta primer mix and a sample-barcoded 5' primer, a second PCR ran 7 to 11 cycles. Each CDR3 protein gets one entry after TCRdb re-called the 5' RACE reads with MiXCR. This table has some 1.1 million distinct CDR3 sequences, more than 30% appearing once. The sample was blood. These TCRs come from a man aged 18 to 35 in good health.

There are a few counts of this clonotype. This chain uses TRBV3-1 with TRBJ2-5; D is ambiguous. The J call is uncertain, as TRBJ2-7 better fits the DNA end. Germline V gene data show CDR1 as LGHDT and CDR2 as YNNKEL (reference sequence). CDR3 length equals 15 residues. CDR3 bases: TGTGCCAGCAGCCAAGGTACGTGGACGAAGGACGAGCAGTACTTC. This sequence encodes CASSQGTWTKDEQYF.

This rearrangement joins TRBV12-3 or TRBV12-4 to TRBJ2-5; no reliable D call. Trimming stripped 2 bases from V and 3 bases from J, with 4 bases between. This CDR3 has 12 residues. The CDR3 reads CASSLTKETQYF. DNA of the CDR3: TGTGCCAGCAGTTTAACGAAAGAGACCCAGTACTTC.

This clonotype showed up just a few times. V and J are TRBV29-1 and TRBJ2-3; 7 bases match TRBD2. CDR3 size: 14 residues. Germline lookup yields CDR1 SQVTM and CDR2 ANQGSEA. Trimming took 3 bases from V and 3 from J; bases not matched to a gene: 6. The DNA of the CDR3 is TGCAGCGTTGAGAGAGCGGGGCTTACAGATACGCAGTATTTT. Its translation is CSVERAGLTDTQYF.

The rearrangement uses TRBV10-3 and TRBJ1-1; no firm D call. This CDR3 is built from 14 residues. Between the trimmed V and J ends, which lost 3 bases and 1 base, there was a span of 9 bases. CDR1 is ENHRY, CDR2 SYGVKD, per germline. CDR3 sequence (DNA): TGTGCCATCAGTGAAGTCAGGACGAACACTGAAGCTTTCTTT. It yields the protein CAISEVRTNTEAFF.

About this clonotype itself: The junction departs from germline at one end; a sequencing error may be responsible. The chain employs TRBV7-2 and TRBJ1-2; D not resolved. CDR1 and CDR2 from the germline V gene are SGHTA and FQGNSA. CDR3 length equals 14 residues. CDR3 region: CASSLARDNYGYTF. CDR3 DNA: TGTGCCAGCAGCTTAGCGAGAGATAACTATGGCTACACTTTC.

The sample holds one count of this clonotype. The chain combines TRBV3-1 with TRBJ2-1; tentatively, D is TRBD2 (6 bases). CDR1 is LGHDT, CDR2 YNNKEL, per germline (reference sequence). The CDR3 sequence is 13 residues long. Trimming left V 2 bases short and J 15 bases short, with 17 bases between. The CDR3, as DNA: TGTGCCAGCAGCCAACCCGGGACTGGATTGGTGTTCTTC. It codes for CASSQPGTGLVFF.

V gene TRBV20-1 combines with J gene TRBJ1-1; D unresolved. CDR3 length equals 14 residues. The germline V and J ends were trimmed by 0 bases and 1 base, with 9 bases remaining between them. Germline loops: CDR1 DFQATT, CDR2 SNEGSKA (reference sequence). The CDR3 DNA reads TGCAGTGCTAGAGACCTCTCGGGGAACACTGAAGCTTTCTTT. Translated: CSARDLSGNTEAFF.

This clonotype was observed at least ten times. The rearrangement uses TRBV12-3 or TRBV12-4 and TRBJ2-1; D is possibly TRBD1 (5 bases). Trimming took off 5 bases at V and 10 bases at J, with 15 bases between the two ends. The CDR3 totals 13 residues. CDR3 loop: CASSPYDSEEQFF. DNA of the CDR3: TGTGCCAGCAGTCCATATGACAGTGAGGAGCAGTTCTTC.

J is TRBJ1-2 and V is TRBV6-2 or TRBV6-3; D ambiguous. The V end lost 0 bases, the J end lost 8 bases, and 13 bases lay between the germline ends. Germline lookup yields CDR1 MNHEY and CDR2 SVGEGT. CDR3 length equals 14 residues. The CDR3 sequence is CASSYSTLRGGYTF. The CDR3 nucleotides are TGTGCCAGCAGTTACTCCACACTTAGAGGCGGCTACACCTTC.

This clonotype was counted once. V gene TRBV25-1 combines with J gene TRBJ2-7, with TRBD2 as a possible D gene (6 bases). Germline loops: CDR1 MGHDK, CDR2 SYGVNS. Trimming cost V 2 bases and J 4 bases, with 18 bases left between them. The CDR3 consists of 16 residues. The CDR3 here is CASSERWASVSYEQYF. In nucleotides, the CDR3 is TGTGCCAGCAGTGAAAGGTGGGCTAGCGTTTCGTACGAGCAGTACTTC.

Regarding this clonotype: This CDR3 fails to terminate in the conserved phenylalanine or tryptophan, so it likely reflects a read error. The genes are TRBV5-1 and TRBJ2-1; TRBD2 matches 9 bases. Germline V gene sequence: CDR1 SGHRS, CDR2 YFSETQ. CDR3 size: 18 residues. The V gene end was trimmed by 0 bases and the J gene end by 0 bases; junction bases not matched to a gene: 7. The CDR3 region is CASSLGAAGGNSYNEQFL. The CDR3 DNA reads TGCGCCAGCAGCTTGGGAGCCGCGGGGGGGAACTCCTACAATGAGCAGTTCCTC.

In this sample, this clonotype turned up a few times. CDR3 DNA sequence: TGTGCCAGCATGACTAATGAAAAACTGTTTTTT. Amino acid sequence: CASMTNEKLFF. J is TRBJ1-4 and V is TRBV12-3 or TRBV12-4; no definite D call. The CDR3 consists of 11 residues. The V and J ends lost 7 bases and 2 bases respectively, with 2 bases between them.

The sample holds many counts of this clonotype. This chain's CDR3 is CAISELIAEETQYF. The CDR3, as DNA: TGTGCCATCAGTGAGTTAATAGCGGAAGAGACCCAGTACTTC. V is TRBV10-3 and J is TRBJ2-5, with D possibly matching TRBD2 (6 bases). The CDR3 spans 14 residues. V was pared by 1 base and J by 3 bases, with 9 bases between. Germline CDR1 ENHRY, CDR2 SYGVKD.

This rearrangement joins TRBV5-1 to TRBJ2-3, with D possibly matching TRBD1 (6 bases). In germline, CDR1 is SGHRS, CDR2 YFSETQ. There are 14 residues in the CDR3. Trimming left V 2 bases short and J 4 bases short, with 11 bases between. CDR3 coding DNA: TGCGCCAGCAGCTTCCCAGGGGCGGCAGATACGCAGTATTTT. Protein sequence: CASSFPGAADTQYF.

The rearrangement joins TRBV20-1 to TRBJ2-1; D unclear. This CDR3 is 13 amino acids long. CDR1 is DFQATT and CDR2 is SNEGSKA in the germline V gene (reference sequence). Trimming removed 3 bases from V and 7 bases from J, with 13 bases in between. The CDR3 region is CSARRPTVNEQFF. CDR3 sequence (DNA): TGCAGTGCTAGGAGACCCACCGTGAATGAGCAGTTCTTC.

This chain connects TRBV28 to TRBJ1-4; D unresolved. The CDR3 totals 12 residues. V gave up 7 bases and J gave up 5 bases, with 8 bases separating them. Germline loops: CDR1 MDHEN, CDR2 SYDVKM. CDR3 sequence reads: CASTDFNEKLFF. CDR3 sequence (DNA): TGTGCCAGCACCGACTTCAATGAAAAACTGTTTTTT.

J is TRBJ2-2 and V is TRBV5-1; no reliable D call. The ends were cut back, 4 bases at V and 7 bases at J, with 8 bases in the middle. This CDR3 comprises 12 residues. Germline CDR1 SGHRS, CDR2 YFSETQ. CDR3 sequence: CASSPESGELFF. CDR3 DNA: TGCGCCAGCAGCCCGGAGAGCGGGGAGCTGTTTTTT.

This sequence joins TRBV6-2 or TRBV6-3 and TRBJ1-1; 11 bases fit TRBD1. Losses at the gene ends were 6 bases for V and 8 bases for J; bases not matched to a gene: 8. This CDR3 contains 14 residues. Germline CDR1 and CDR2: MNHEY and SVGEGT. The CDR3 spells CASSSWTGGSEAFF. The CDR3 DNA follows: TGTGCCAGCAGCAGCTGGACAGGGGGCTCCGAAGCTTTCTTT.

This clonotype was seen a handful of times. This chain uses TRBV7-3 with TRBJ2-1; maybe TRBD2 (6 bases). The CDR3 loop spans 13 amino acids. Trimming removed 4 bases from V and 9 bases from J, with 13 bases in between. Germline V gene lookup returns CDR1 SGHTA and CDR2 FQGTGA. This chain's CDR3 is CASSSTRDSEQFF. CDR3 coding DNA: TGTGCCAGCAGCTCGACTAGAGACTCTGAGCAGTTCTTC.

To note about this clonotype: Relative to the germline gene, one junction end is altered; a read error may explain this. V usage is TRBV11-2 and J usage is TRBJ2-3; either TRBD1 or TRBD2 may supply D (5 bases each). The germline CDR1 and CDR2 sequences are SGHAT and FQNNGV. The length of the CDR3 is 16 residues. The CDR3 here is CASSSSPGVRTGTQYF. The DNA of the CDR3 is TGTGCCAGCAGCTCATCACCCGGGGTTCGCACAGGTACGCAGTATTTT.